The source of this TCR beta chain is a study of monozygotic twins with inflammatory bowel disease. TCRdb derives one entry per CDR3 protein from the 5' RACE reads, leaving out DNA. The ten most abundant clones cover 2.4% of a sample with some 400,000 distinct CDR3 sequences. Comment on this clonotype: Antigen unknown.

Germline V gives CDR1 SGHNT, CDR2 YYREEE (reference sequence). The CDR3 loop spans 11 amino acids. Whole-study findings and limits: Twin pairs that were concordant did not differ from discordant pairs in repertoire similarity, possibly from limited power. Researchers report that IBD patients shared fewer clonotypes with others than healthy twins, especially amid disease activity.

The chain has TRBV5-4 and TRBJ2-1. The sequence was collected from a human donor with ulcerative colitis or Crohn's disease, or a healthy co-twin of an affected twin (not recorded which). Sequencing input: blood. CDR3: CASSLLAEQFF.